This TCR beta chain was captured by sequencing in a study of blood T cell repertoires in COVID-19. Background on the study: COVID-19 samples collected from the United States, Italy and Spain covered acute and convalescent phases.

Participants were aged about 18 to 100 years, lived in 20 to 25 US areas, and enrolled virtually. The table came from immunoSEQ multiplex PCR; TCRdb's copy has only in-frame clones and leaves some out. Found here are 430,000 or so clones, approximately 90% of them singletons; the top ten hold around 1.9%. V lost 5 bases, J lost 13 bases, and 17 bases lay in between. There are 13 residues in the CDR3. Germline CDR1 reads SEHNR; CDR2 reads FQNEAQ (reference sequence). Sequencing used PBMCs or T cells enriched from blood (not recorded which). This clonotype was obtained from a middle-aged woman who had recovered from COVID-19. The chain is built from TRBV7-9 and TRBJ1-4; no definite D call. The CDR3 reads CASSLEGGTGLFF. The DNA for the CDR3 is TGTGCCAGCAGCCTCGAGGGAGGAACTGGACTGTTTTTT.